The present T cell receptor beta chain was sequenced within a study of blood T cell repertoires in COVID-19. At the level of the study: T cells, B-cell-depleted T cells, or PBMCs provided the cDNA or gDNA that served as material.

Clones were read by immunoSEQ multiplex PCR, and TCRdb kept only the in-frame ones, dropping some. In the table there are about 280,000 clones, 85% of which are singletons. The germline V gene has CDR1 SNHLY and CDR2 FYNNEI. The CDR3 is 15 amino acids. Trimming cost V 1 base and J 7 bases, with 16 bases left between them. This TCR derives from a woman aged 45-59 years who had recovered from COVID-19. The rearrangement joins TRBV2 to TRBJ1-2, with D unclear. What was sequenced was PBMCs or T cells enriched from blood (not recorded which). The DNA of the CDR3 is TGTGCCAGCAGTGAAGACGGGAACAGACCCGCTGGCTACACCTTC. The encoded protein is CASSEDGNRPAGYTF.